The 8 T cell receptor beta chains in this list originate from one sample, sequenced in a study of identical twins. TCRdb analysed the 5' RACE reads with MiXCR anew, one entry per CDR3 protein. The data contain hundreds of thousands of distinct CDR3 sequences, around 6.8% of them singletons. The same specimen was also included in a second study, on yellow fever vaccine responses in identical twins.

Sequenced input: memory (CD45RO+) T cells sorted from blood. Receptors originate from a woman aged 18-30 years in good health.

This rearrangement joins TRBV6-1 to TRBJ2-7; a weak D match, TRBD1 (6 bases). Per the germline V gene, CDR1 is MNHNS and CDR2 is SASEGT. Trimming took off 4 bases at V and 3 bases at J, with 10 bases between the two ends. The CDR3 consists of 13 residues. CDR3 sequence reads: CASSAPTGYEQYF. The CDR3 nucleotides read TGTGCCAGCAGTGCCCCGACAGGCTACGAGCAGTACTTC.

This clonotype was picked up a small number of times. One junction end does not reproduce the germline sequence, and a read error may be involved. The chain links TRBV7-7 to TRBJ2-2; D ambiguous. The CDR3 sequence is 14 residues long. Germline V gene data show CDR1 as SSHAT and CDR2 as FNYEAQ (reference sequence). The CDR3 bases are TGTGCTAGCAGCTTAGCCACGAACACCGGGGAGCTGTTTTTT. Translation gives CASSLATNTGELFF.

This clonotype has a count of ten or more. V is TRBV20-1 and J is TRBJ1-2; 8 nucleotides agree with TRBD1. Per the germline V gene, CDR1 is DFQATT and CDR2 is SNEGSKA (reference sequence). After removal of 3 bases from V and 4 bases from J, the junction contained 4 bases not matched to a gene. The CDR3 is 13 amino acids. The CDR3 nucleotides are TGCAGTGCTAGTCAGGGGGCGGCCTATGGCTACACCTTC. Protein product: CSASQGAAYGYTF.

This clonotype was seen many times. This chain links TRBV7-2 with TRBJ1-3; the match to TRBD1 covers 8 bases. This CDR3 spans 15 amino acids. The V and J ends lost 7 bases and 1 base, in that order; junction bases with no gene match: 6. CDR1 is SGHTA and CDR2 is FQGNSA in the germline V gene. CDR3 sequence (DNA): TGTGCCAGCACCTCACACAGGGGGTCTGGAAACACCATATATTTT. Its protein product is CASTSHRGSGNTIYF. The complete variable domain, with remaining parts taken from reference TRBV7-2 and TRBJ1-3, reads GAGVSQSPSNKVTEKGKDVELRCDPISGHTALYWYRQSLGQGLEFLIYFQGNSAPDKSGLPSDRFSAERTGGSVSTLTIQRTQQEDSAVYLCASTSHRGSGNTIYFGEGSWLTVV.

This clonotype was seen repeatedly, ten times or more. The J gene is TRBJ1-4, the V gene TRBV20-1, with 7 bases lining up with TRBD1. The CDR3 length is 15 residues. The germline V gene has CDR1 DFQATT and CDR2 SNEGSKA (reference sequence). Trimming took 0 bases from V and 7 from J; bases not matched to a gene: 8. Here the CDR3 reads CSARDEGADLEKLFF. In nucleotides, the CDR3 is TGCAGTGCTAGAGATGAGGGGGCCGATCTTGAAAAACTGTTTTTT.

This clonotype was found a few times. The chain carries TRBV24-1 and TRBJ2-6; 11 bases line up with TRBD1. Germline values: CDR1 KGHDR, CDR2 SFDVKD. The CDR3 loop spans 19 amino acids. The V segment lost 3 bases and the J segment 4 bases; nucleotides outside the gene matches: 10. The CDR3 loop reads CATSDRGTGGSWGANVLTF. The CDR3, as DNA: TGTGCCACCAGTGATAGAGGGACAGGGGGGTCTTGGGGGGCCAACGTCCTGACTTTC.

Ten or more counts support this clonotype. CDR3 bases: TGCAGCGTTGAATTTGGGCCTAGCGGGAGGGCCCGTACGACCACAGATACGCAGTATTTT. This codes for CSVEFGPSGRARTTTDTQYF. The rearrangement uses TRBV29-1 and TRBJ2-3; 12 positions match TRBD2. This CDR3 has 20 residues. CDR1 SQVTM and CDR2 ANQGSEA come from the germline V gene. With V trimmed by 2 bases and J by 2 bases, 17 bases remained unmatched.

Ten or more counts support this clonotype. The chain uses TRBV7-2 and TRBJ2-5; the match to TRBD1 covers 8 bases. Germline CDR1 is SGHTA and CDR2 is FQGNSA. This CDR3 has 14 amino acids. The V and J ends lost 3 bases and 2 bases, in that order; junction bases with no gene match: 2. CDR3 in DNA: TGTGCCAGCAGCTTTGGGACAGGACAAGAGACCCAGTACTTC. Translation: CASSFGTGQETQYF.